The 7 T cell receptor beta chains below were found in one sample sequenced in a study of CD8 T cells in ankylosing spondylitis. Study outcomes and limitations: Seemingly characteristic of ankylosing spondylitis blood was a TCR beta motif consisting of 7 or 8 highly homologous variants.

No antigen is known for these receptors. TCRdb fed the 5' RACE reads into MiXCR, producing one record per CDR3 protein. The repertoire includes roughly 700,000 distinct CDR3 sequences, around a fifth of them detected once, and about 20% sits in the top ten. Specimen: blood, either unsorted or a sorted T cell fraction (not recorded which). The receptors stem from a male donor with ankylosing spondylitis.

This clonotype came up a few times. The chain joins TRBV10-3 to TRBJ2-7, with D perhaps TRBD1 (5 bases). Germline assignment: CDR1 ENHRY and CDR2 SYGVKD. The length of the CDR3 is 14 residues. The V and J ends lost 3 bases and 7 bases respectively, with 16 bases between them. CDR3 residues: CAISDRAGSGEQYF. The CDR3 DNA is TGTGCCATCAGTGATCGGGCAGGGTCAGGAGAGCAGTACTTC.

This sequence joins TRBV7-9 and TRBJ1-1; 11 nucleotides align to TRBD1. V shed 0 bases, J shed 4 bases, and the junction held 4 bases outside the gene matches. CDR1 and CDR2 from the germline V gene are SEHNR and FQNEAQ (reference sequence). CDR3 length: 16 amino acids. The CDR3 here is CASSLAGQGAVTEAFF. CDR3 in DNA: TGTGCCAGCAGCTTAGCAGGACAGGGGGCCGTCACTGAAGCTTTCTTT.

Ten or more counts support this clonotype. V gene TRBV7-8 combines with J gene TRBJ2-5; weak D call: TRBD1 (5 bases). Germline V gives CDR1 SGHVS, CDR2 FQNEAQ. The ends were cut back, 7 bases at V and 5 bases at J, with 14 bases in the middle. The CDR3 sequence is 13 residues long. CDR3 DNA sequence: TGTGCCAGCACAACGACAGCCGGGGAGACCCAGTACTTC. Translation gives CASTTTAGETQYF.

The chain couples TRBV12-3 or TRBV12-4 to TRBJ2-7, with D hard to call. Trimming shortened V by 6 bases and J by 7 bases, and 16 bases separated the two germline ends. The CDR3 runs to 13 residues. In nucleotides, the CDR3 is TGTGCCAGCAGCTTCGTTTCTTGGACGGAGCAGTACTTC. The encoded protein is CASSFVSWTEQYF.

This clonotype was seen more than once but under ten times. The genes are TRBV5-1 and TRBJ2-1; 9 bases line up with TRBD2. The V gene's germline CDR1 is SGHRS and CDR2 YFSETQ. V trimming: 3 bases; J trimming: 8 bases; junction bases outside the gene matches: 9. This CDR3 is built from 15 residues. CDR3 in DNA: TGCGCCAGCAGCTCCTATAGCGGGAGTGGAGATGAGCAGTTCTTC. It codes for CASSSYSGSGDEQFF.

The chain combines TRBV5-1 with TRBJ1-1; unclear D gene. Germline V gene sequence: CDR1 SGHRS, CDR2 YFSETQ. V gave up 4 bases and J gave up 5 bases, with 15 bases separating them. The CDR3 loop spans 14 amino acids. CDR3 loop: CASSTNADGTEAFF. CDR3 nucleotide sequence: TGCGCCAGCAGCACAAACGCAGACGGAACTGAAGCTTTCTTT.

The V call is TRBV20-1, the J call TRBJ2-7; TRBD1 matches at 7 bases. The CDR3 loop spans 15 amino acids. With 2 bases clipped from V and 3 bases from J, the junction kept 10 bases outside the gene matches. Germline V gene data show CDR1 as DFQATT and CDR2 as SNEGSKA (reference sequence). This CDR3 is CSARIRDRVGYEQYF. CDR3 DNA: TGCAGTGCTAGAATTAGAGACAGGGTCGGCTACGAGCAGTACTTC.